Shown below are 8 T cell receptor beta chains from a single sample sequenced in a study of PD-1 blockade in mismatch repair-deficient tumors. Generated by immunoSEQ multiplex PCR, the TCRdb table keeps only in-frame clones and is missing some. The sample comprises about 68,000 clones, around 80% of which are singletons, and roughly 6% rests with the top ten. The sequencing here drew on peripheral blood, taken 2 weeks after starting pembrolizumab. The receptors come from an adult with mismatch repair-deficient cancer.

The CDR3 here is CASSLVVSGDNEQFF. CDR3 DNA sequence: TGTGCCAGCAGCTTAGTTGTTAGCGGTGACAATGAGCAGTTCTTC. V usage is TRBV7-6 and J usage is TRBJ2-1; maybe TRBD2 (6 bases). V lost 1 base, J lost 5 bases, and 12 bases lay in between. In germline, CDR1 is SGHVS, CDR2 FNYEAQ. The CDR3 has 15 amino acids.

The CDR3 DNA reads as TGTGCCAGCACCCCAATACAGAACACTGAAGCTTTCTTT. Protein sequence: CASTPIQNTEAFF. The chain links TRBV5-4 to TRBJ1-1; no firm D call. Trimming removed 6 bases at V and 1 base at J, with 10 bases between. This CDR3 has 13 amino acids. Germline V lookup: CDR1 SGHNT, CDR2 YYREEE (reference sequence).

This rearrangement joins TRBV10-2 to TRBJ2-1; 8 bases agree with TRBD1. The CDR3 extends over 14 amino acids. Germline CDR1 WSHSY, CDR2 SAAADI. Losses at the gene ends were 6 bases for V and 9 bases for J; bases not matched to a gene: 10. CDR3 nucleotide sequence: TGCGCCAGCAGAGAGACAGGGGTGGGAACTGAGCAGTTCTTC. Protein product: CASRETGVGTEQFF.

This sequence joins TRBV4-1 and TRBJ2-6, with a weak D call TRBD1 (6 bases). This CDR3 is 18 amino acids long. Germline V gene lookup returns CDR1 MGHRA and CDR2 YSYEKL. Trimming took off 3 bases at V and 0 bases at J, with 15 bases between the two ends. CDR3 amino acids: CASSHLQGFYSGANVLTF. DNA for the CDR3: TGCGCCAGCAGCCACCTCCAGGGGTTTTACTCTGGGGCCAACGTCCTGACTTTC.

V usage is TRBV19 and J usage is TRBJ2-1; D is unresolved. This CDR3 is built from 14 residues. Between the trimmed V and J ends, which lost 9 bases and 5 bases, there was a span of 17 bases. Germline-derived CDR1 and CDR2 are LNHDA and SQIVND (reference sequence). This CDR3 is CASTGYLRNNEQFF. The DNA of the CDR3 is TGTGCCAGCACGGGCTATTTAAGGAACAATGAGCAGTTCTTC.

The V gene is TRBV5-1, the J gene TRBJ2-7; D ambiguous. Germline-derived CDR1 and CDR2 are SGHRS and YFSETQ. The CDR3 loop spans 14 amino acids. Trimming took off 4 bases at V and 0 bases at J, with 11 bases between the two ends. The CDR3 nucleotides read TGCGCCAGCAGCATGGCAGGCGCCTCCTACGAGCAGTACTTC. Translating gives CASSMAGASYEQYF.

This clone was seen just once. The CDR3 DNA follows: TGCGCCAGCAGCCGGCAGGGTGGAAATCAGCCCCAGCATTTT. It codes for CASSRQGGNQPQHF. The chain has TRBV4-1 and TRBJ1-5; D perhaps matches TRBD1 (5 bases). Looked up from germline, CDR1 is MGHRA and CDR2 is YSYEKL. The CDR3 is made up of 14 amino acids. Trimming removed 4 bases from V and 4 bases from J, with 11 bases in between.

This chain connects TRBV21-1 to TRBJ2-7; the table's TRBD1 call for D was not verified on the DNA. TRBV21-1 corresponds to a pseudogene. There are 17 residues in the CDR3. The CDR3 DNA reads as TGTGCCAGCAGCAAACAAACGGGCCGGCAGGGGCACTACGAGCAGTACTTC. It encodes CASSKQTGRQGHYEQYF.